The 10 T cell receptor beta chains below were found in one sample sequenced in a study of blood T cell repertoires in COVID-19. Clones were sequenced by immunoSEQ multiplex PCR, and TCRdb holds only the in-frame ones, with some missing. The sample gives some 210,000 clones, roughly four fifths of which show up once; around 9% is in the top ten. Sequencing was performed on PBMCs or T cells enriched from blood (not recorded which). The origin of the receptors is a man aged 40-49 years who had recovered from COVID-19.

V and J are TRBV6-5 and TRBJ2-7, with 10 bases identical to TRBD2. Looked up from germline, CDR1 is MNHEY and CDR2 is SVGAGI. The CDR3 has 14 amino acids. The V gene end was trimmed by 7 bases and the J gene end by 3 bases; junction bases not matched to a gene: 6. CDR3 in amino acids: CASTASGSLYEQYF. DNA for the CDR3: TGTGCCAGCACCGCTAGCGGGAGTCTCTACGAGCAGTACTTC.

This clone was seen a single time. The chain employs TRBV27 and TRBJ1-1, with 8 nucleotides matching TRBD1. Germline CDR1 MNHEY, CDR2 SMNVEV (reference sequence). This CDR3 comprises 17 residues. Trimming removed 1 base from V and 5 bases from J; junction bases left unmatched: 12. Here the CDR3 reads CASSLWALTGVGTEAFF. CDR3 nucleotide sequence: TGTGCCAGCAGTTTATGGGCCCTGACAGGGGTGGGGACTGAAGCTTTCTTT.

This clone was detected once. The gene calls are TRBV5-1 and TRBJ1-2; TRBD1 aligns across 10 bases. This CDR3 comprises 15 residues. J was trimmed by 8 bases and V by 3 bases; bases with no gene match: 10. The germline gives CDR1 SGHRS, CDR2 YFSETQ. Written as DNA, the CDR3 is TGCGCCAGCAGCTATAAGACAGGGGGCTTCGTGGGCTACACCTTC. Translating it yields CASSYKTGGFVGYTF.

The rearrangement links TRBV9 to TRBJ2-3, with 9 bases lining up with TRBD2. The germline gives CDR1 SGDLS, CDR2 YYNGEE. The length of the CDR3 is 16 residues. V was clipped by 0 bases and J by 0 bases; unmatched bases: 2. The CDR3 DNA reads TGTGCCAGCAGCGTAGGACTAGCGGCTAGCACAGATACGCAGTATTTT. This translates into CASSVGLAASTDTQYF.

This clone was detected only a few times. The V and J genes are TRBV2 and TRBJ2-1; D is uncertain. Germline lookup yields CDR1 SNHLY and CDR2 FYNNEI. The CDR3 runs 13 residues. The V end lost 7 bases, the J end lost 6 bases, and 13 bases lay between the germline ends. CDR3 protein: CASIGPGGNEQFF. CDR3 DNA sequence: TGTGCCAGCATAGGCCCCGGCGGCAATGAGCAGTTCTTC.

This chain joins TRBV27 and TRBJ2-1; weak D call: TRBD2 (6 bases). The CDR3 is made up of 15 amino acids. The V gene's germline CDR1 is MNHEY and CDR2 SMNVEV (reference sequence). The ends were cut back, 7 bases at V and 5 bases at J, with 18 bases in the middle. CDR3 nucleotides: TGTGCCAGCACACCCCTGGGAGGAATCAACAATGAGCAGTTCTTC. It translates to CASTPLGGINNEQFF.

V usage is TRBV5-4 and J usage is TRBJ1-2; D is perhaps TRBD1 (6 bases). Trimming pared 1 base from V and 1 base from J, leaving 14 bases between. Germline-derived CDR1 and CDR2 are SGHNT and YYREEE (reference sequence). The length of the CDR3 is 16 residues. CDR3 DNA: TGTGCCAGCAGCTTGTTGTCGGACAGAGGTAACTATGGCTACACCTTC. Translated: CASSLLSDRGNYGYTF.

The rearrangement links TRBV29-1 to TRBJ1-2; tentative D call: TRBD1 (6 bases). Between the trimmed V and J ends, which lost 1 base and 1 base, there was a span of 13 bases. The CDR3 spans 15 residues. CDR1 is SQVTM and CDR2 is ANQGSEA in the germline V gene. The CDR3 region has the DNA TGCAGCGTTGAAGCAAGGGAAGGGGGTAACTATGGCTACACCTTC. Amino acid sequence: CSVEAREGGNYGYTF. The whole variable domain, filled in from reference TRBV29-1 and TRBJ1-2, reads SAVISQKPSRDICQRGTSLTIQCQVDSQVTMMFWYRQQPGQSLTLIATANQGSEATYESGFVIDKFPISRPNLTFSTLTVSNMSPEDSSIYLCSVEAREGGNYGYTFGSGTRLTVV.

The rearrangement links TRBV7-9 to TRBJ2-1; TRBD2 matches at 7 bases. The trim removed 6 bases at V and 8 bases at J, leaving 1 base unmatched. The germline V gene encodes CDR1 SEHNR and CDR2 FQNEAQ (reference sequence). The CDR3 consists of 11 residues. The CDR3 here is CASRGGDEQFF. CDR3 sequence (DNA): TGTGCCAGCAGGGGAGGGGATGAGCAGTTCTTC.

CDR3 sequence: CASSIGQGARDREQFF. CDR3 sequence (DNA): TGTGCCAGTAGTATTGGACAGGGGGCTAGGGATCGTGAGCAGTTCTTC. The J gene is TRBJ2-1, the V gene TRBV19, with 11 positions matching TRBD1. From germline, CDR1 is LNHDA and CDR2 SQIVND (reference sequence). The junction had 10 bases not matched to a gene; V was cut back by 3 bases and J by 9 bases. The length of the CDR3 is 16 residues.